This record looks at one T cell receptor (beta chain) sequence and its context. Its antigen is currently unknown. The length of the CDR3 is 13 residues. These data originate in a study of monozygotic twins with inflammatory bowel disease. UMIs incorporating a 6-nucleotide sample barcode were appended by means of template switching. TCRdb reprocessed the 5' RACE reads, with one entry per CDR3 protein and no DNA. The sample totals 90,000 to 110,000 distinct CDR3 sequences; its top ten clones hold under 15%. General study results and limits: People with IBD had fewer clonotypes in common with others than healthy twins did, especially with disease activity. Patients received differing immunosuppressive treatments, which may have added variability to their repertoires.

This clonotype was sampled from a human donor with ulcerative colitis or Crohn's disease, or a healthy co-twin of an affected twin (not recorded which). The specimen was blood. This rearrangement joins TRBV12-3 or TRBV12-4 to TRBJ2-7. The CDR3 sequence is CASSLGTSVEQYF.